The 3 T cell receptor beta chains reported below all come from one sample, sequenced in a study of T cells in Graves' hyperthyroidism and ophthalmopathy (dated by TCRdb to the late 2010s). The library was generated by multiplex PCR. Data came from an Illumina HiSeq 2000. TCR beta CDR3 regions were amplified from RNA transcripts. The first round of RT-PCR for the TCR CDR3 was performed with the HTBI primer set and the Qiagen OneStep RT-PCR kit. Using fastp trimming at Q25 and MiXCR clonotype assembly, TCRdb reanalyzed the public sequencing data and kept in-frame beta chains. Each CDR3 protein gets just one entry, which takes the most common genes and DNA from the rows behind it. This sample is represented by 500,000 to 650,000 distinct CDR3 sequences; roughly 15% of them were singletons. 17% of the sample rests with the top ten. Sequencing was carried out using blood. The receptors come from a woman aged 18-29 years with Graves' ophthalmopathy.

The rearrangement joins TRBV28 to TRBJ1-4, with a possible D match to TRBD1 (5 bases). The CDR3 is made up of 14 amino acids. Germline V lookup: CDR1 MDHEN, CDR2 SYDVKM. The ends were cut back, 5 bases at V and 8 bases at J, with 15 bases in the middle. CDR3 sequence reads: CASSPLGGGEKLFF. CDR3 nucleotide sequence: TGTGCCAGCAGTCCGCTTGGGGGTGGGGAAAAACTGTTTTTT.

The chain couples TRBV2 to TRBJ2-7; 8 positions match TRBD1. The germline V gene encodes CDR1 SNHLY and CDR2 FYNNEI. This CDR3 is built from 15 residues. Trimming removed 6 bases from V and 0 bases from J; junction bases left unmatched: 7. The CDR3 nucleotides are TGTGCCAGCAGGGGGACAGGCCAGAGCTCCTACGAGCAGTACTTC. Translating gives CASRGTGQSSYEQYF.

This clonotype has a handful of counts. V and J are TRBV7-9 and TRBJ2-2; D not certain. Germline V CDR1 and CDR2: SEHNR, FQNEAQ (reference sequence). The CDR3 covers 15 residues. V lost 0 bases and J 6 bases, leaving 11 bases between the germline ends. The CDR3 DNA follows: TGTGCCAGCAGCTTAGCCGACATCCGGGCCGGGGAGCTGTTTTTT. It is translated as CASSLADIRAGELFF.